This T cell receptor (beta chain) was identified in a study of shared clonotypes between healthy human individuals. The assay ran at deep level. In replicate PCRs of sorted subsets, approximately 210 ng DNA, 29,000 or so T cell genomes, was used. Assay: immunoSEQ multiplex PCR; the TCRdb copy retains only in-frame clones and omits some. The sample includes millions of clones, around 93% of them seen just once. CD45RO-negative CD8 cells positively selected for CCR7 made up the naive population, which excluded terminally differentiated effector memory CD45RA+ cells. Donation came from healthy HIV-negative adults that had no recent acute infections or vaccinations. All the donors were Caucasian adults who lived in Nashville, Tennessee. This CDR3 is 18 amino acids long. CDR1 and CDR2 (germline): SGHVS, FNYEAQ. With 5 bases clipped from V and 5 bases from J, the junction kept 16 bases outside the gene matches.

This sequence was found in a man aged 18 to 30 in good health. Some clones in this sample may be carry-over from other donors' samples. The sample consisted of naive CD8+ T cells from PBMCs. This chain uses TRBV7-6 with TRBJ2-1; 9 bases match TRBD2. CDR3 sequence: CASSRPTTTSGSNNEQFF. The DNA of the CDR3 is TGTGCCAGCAGCCGCCCAACCACTACTAGCGGGTCAAACAATGAGCAGTTCTTC.